The source of this TCR beta chain is a study of blood T cell repertoires in COVID-19. Repertoires were generated with immunoSEQ multiplex PCR, while TCRdb's copy carries only in-frame clones and drops some. The repertoire includes about 90,000 clones, 75% to 90% of them detected once, and 1.5% to 2% sits in the top ten. V dropped 5 bases and J dropped 0 bases, with 7 bases sitting between them. Germline V gene sequence: CDR1 LNHDA, CDR2 SQIVND (reference sequence). CDR3 length: 13 residues. The TCR comes from a man older than 75 with acute or convalescent COVID-19. Sample: peripheral blood. The chain joins TRBV19 to TRBJ1-1; D not resolved. The CDR3 sequence: CASSQIMNTEAFF. The CDR3 DNA sequence: TGTGCCAGTAGTCAGATTATGAACACTGAAGCTTTCTTT.